One sample yielded the 21 T cell receptor beta chains listed below, sequenced in a study of T cells in Graves' hyperthyroidism and ophthalmopathy. Amplified TCR beta CDR3 regions derived from RNA transcripts. First-round RT-PCR of the TCR CDR3 relied on the HTBI primer set. MiXCR was run by TCRdb on the multiplex PCR reads, yielding one entry per CDR3 protein. Among around 530,000 distinct CDR3 sequences, 15% to 20% were seen once, and the ten largest hold roughly a sixth. Sequencing input: blood. Every receptor here comes from a woman between 18 and 29 years old with Graves' ophthalmopathy.

This clonotype came up many times. The J gene is TRBJ2-7, the V gene TRBV7-9; D gene ambiguous. CDR1 is SEHNR, CDR2 FQNEAQ, per germline (reference sequence). Trimming pared 1 base from V and 5 bases from J, leaving 6 bases between. This CDR3 is built from 12 residues. CDR3 in DNA: TGTGCCAGCAGCTTAGTACGCAACGAGCAGTACTTC. Translating gives CASSLVRNEQYF.

J is TRBJ2-7 and V is TRBV29-1; the D gene could be TRBD1 or TRBD2 (5 bases each). Trimming shortened V by 7 bases and J by 3 bases, and 19 bases separated the two germline ends. CDR1 is SQVTM, CDR2 ANQGSEA, per germline. CDR3 size: 14 residues. The CDR3 is CSALGQGPYYEQYF. As DNA, the CDR3 is TGCAGCGCCCTGGGCCAGGGACCCTACTACGAGCAGTACTTC.

The sample holds many counts of this clonotype. The chain joins TRBV11-2 to TRBJ2-1, with 7 bases that match TRBD2. The length of the CDR3 is 15 residues. V lost 1 base to trimming and J lost 6 bases; unmatched junction nucleotides: 6. Per the germline V gene, CDR1 is SGHAT and CDR2 is FQNNGV. Written as DNA, the CDR3 is TGTGCCAGCAGCTTAGCCCCAGGGACTACCAATGAGCAGTTCTTC. It codes for CASSLAPGTTNEQFF.

In its sample, this clonotype was seen a few times. The rearrangement joins TRBV19 to TRBJ2-3, with D unclear. The germline V gene has CDR1 LNHDA and CDR2 SQIVND (reference sequence). The CDR3 contains 17 residues. Trimming stripped 1 base from V and 0 bases from J, with 14 bases between. The CDR3 sequence: CASSIARLFTSTDTQYF. In nucleotides, the CDR3 is TGTGCCAGTAGTATAGCCCGACTTTTCACTAGCACAGATACGCAGTATTTT.

Only a few counts were recorded for this clonotype. The chain employs TRBV14 and TRBJ2-3; D assignment may be TRBD1 or TRBD2 (5 bases each). The V gene's germline CDR1 is SGHDN and CDR2 FVKESK. Trimming removed 2 bases at V and 4 bases at J, with 10 bases between. This CDR3 region has 14 residues. CDR3 in DNA: TGTGCCAGCAGCCAACAGGGTAGCGCAGATACGCAGTATTTT. It encodes CASSQQGSADTQYF.

This clonotype was seen many times. The chain recombines TRBV13 with TRBJ2-3; possible D gene TRBD1, 6 bases. The germline gives CDR1 PRHDT, CDR2 FYEKMQ (reference sequence). The V and J ends lost 9 bases and 8 bases respectively, with 39 bases between them. This CDR3 is built from 20 residues. CDR3 nucleotides: TGTGCCAGTACTCTCCGGGGACACCGACCTCCCGATTGTGCTGCAGGTACGCAGTATTTT. Its protein is CASTLRGHRPPDCAAGTQYF.

The sample holds many counts of this clonotype. V usage is TRBV7-2 and J usage is TRBJ2-5, with D perhaps TRBD2 (7 bases). This CDR3 comprises 15 residues. Trimming removed 1 base at V and 5 bases at J, with 14 bases between. The V gene's germline CDR1 is SGHTA and CDR2 FQGNSA. CDR3 nucleotides: TGTGCCAGCAGCTTAGTATGGGGGGGCTCCGAGACCCAGTACTTC. This translates into CASSLVWGGSETQYF.

The rearrangement links TRBV28 to TRBJ1-4, with D tentatively TRBD1 (5 bases). From germline, CDR1 is MDHEN and CDR2 SYDVKM. Trimming cost V 2 bases and J 3 bases, with 16 bases left between them. This CDR3 is built from 17 residues. The CDR3 region has the DNA TGTGCCAGCAGTTTAGCGGCAGGGCAAGCGGCTAATGAAAAACTGTTTTTT. It specifies CASSLAAGQAANEKLFF. Combining the CDR3 with reference TRBV28 and TRBJ1-4 gives the whole variable domain DVKVTQSSRYLVKRTGEKVFLECVQDMDHENMFWYRQDPGLGLRLIYFSYDVKMKEKGDIPEGYSVSREKKERFSLILESASTNQTSMYLCASSLAAGQAANEKLFFGSGTQLSVL.

Ten or more counts support this clonotype. V and J are TRBV7-9 and TRBJ2-2; D is unclear. Germline loops: CDR1 SEHNR, CDR2 FQNEAQ (reference sequence). This CDR3 region has 16 residues. Trimming stripped 4 bases from V and 0 bases from J, with 12 bases between. The CDR3 spells CASSSYGQANTGELFF. The CDR3 DNA reads TGTGCCAGCAGCTCTTATGGGCAGGCGAACACCGGGGAGCTGTTTTTT. The entire variable domain, with the rest obtained from reference TRBV7-9 and TRBJ2-2, is as follows: DTGVSQNPRHKITKRGQNVTFRCDPISEHNRLYWYRQTLGQGPEFLTYFQNEAQLEKSRLLSDRFSAERPKGSFSTLEIQRTEQGDSAMYLCASSSYGQANTGELFFGEGSRLTVL.

This clonotype was detected a few times. V usage is TRBV30 and J usage is TRBJ1-2, with TRBD1 as a possible D gene (6 bases). CDR1 GTSNPN and CDR2 SVGIG come from the germline V gene (reference sequence). The CDR3 covers 14 residues. Trimming removed 3 bases at V and 6 bases at J, with 17 bases between. The CDR3 DNA sequence: TGTGCCTGGAGAACGGGGGCCCCGGGCGATGGCTACACCTTC. Its protein product is CAWRTGAPGDGYTF.

The chain recombines TRBV3-1 with TRBJ2-7; the match to TRBD1 covers 10 bases. Unmatched junction bases numbered 8, after V lost 4 bases and J lost 2 bases. Germline V CDR1 and CDR2: LGHDT, YNNKEL (reference sequence). CDR3 length: 16 residues. DNA of the CDR3: TGTGCCAGCAGCCTAGGCCGGGACAGGGGTGCCTACGAGCAGTACTTC. Encoded protein: CASSLGRDRGAYEQYF.

Many counts were recorded for this clonotype. The chain employs TRBV6-1 and TRBJ2-1; 9 positions agree with TRBD2. This CDR3 has 15 amino acids. The V and J ends lost 6 bases and 6 bases, in that order; junction bases with no gene match: 9. Germline-derived CDR1 and CDR2 are MNHNS and SASEGT. CDR3 sequence (DNA): TGTGCCAGCAGCCCGGGACTAGCTATAAGCAATGAGCAGTTCTTC. This codes for CASSPGLAISNEQFF.

This clonotype came up a few times. This chain joins TRBV9 and TRBJ2-1, with 10 bases lining up with TRBD2. Germline V CDR1 and CDR2: SGDLS, YYNGEE. CDR3 length equals 16 residues. The V and J ends lost 4 bases and 7 bases, in that order; junction bases with no gene match: 11. CDR3 sequence reads: CASSPRGTSEGNEQFF. CDR3 DNA: TGTGCCAGCAGCCCCCGCGGGACTAGCGAGGGAAATGAGCAGTTCTTC.

In this sample, this clonotype turned up many times. The J gene is TRBJ2-2, the V gene TRBV5-1, with 7 positions matching TRBD1. This CDR3 has 14 amino acids. The germline V gene has CDR1 SGHRS and CDR2 YFSETQ. With 4 bases clipped from V and 7 bases from J, the junction kept 7 bases outside the gene matches. The CDR3 protein is CASSVEQGIGELFF. The CDR3 nucleotides are TGCGCCAGCAGCGTGGAACAGGGGATCGGGGAGCTGTTTTTT.

This clonotype appeared a few times. V usage is TRBV4-1 and J usage is TRBJ1-4; D is ambiguous. V shed 0 bases and J shed 0 bases, with 17 bases lying between them. The V gene's germline CDR1 is MGHRA and CDR2 YSYEKL. The length of the CDR3 is 19 residues. The CDR3 spells CASSQDRSAAETTNEKLFF. CDR3 DNA: TGCGCCAGCAGCCAAGATCGGTCTGCGGCAGAGACAACTAATGAAAAACTGTTTTTT.

This clonotype came up many times. The chain joins TRBV6-1 to TRBJ2-1; D is perhaps TRBD1 (6 bases). The CDR3 loop spans 15 amino acids. Trimming removed 6 bases from V and 2 bases from J, with 14 bases in between. Germline V gene lookup returns CDR1 MNHNS and CDR2 SASEGT. Here the CDR3 DNA reads TGTGCCAGCAGCTCTAAGGGGGAACCCTACAATGAGCAGTTCTTC. Translation gives CASSSKGEPYNEQFF.

This clonotype was counted a single time. The chain carries TRBV7-8 and TRBJ1-5; TRBD1 agrees at 9 bases. The CDR3 runs 15 residues. The germline gives CDR1 SGHVS, CDR2 FQNEAQ. V dropped 4 bases and J dropped 11; count of bases not matched to a gene: 12. The DNA for the CDR3 is TGTGCCAGCAGCTCAGGACAGGGGACGGAACAAACCCAGCATTTT. This gives the protein CASSSGQGTEQTQHF.

The gene calls are TRBV6-5 and TRBJ2-3; 7 bases match TRBD2. The CDR3 loop spans 13 amino acids. The ends lost 3 bases at V and 3 bases at J; junction bases unmatched: 0. Germline V gives CDR1 MNHEY, CDR2 SVGAGI. The CDR3 loop reads CASSYSGTDTQYF. The DNA of the CDR3 is TGTGCCAGCAGTTATAGCGGGACAGATACGCAGTATTTT.

In this sample, this clonotype turned up many times. The chain combines TRBV24-1 with TRBJ1-2; 9 bases align to TRBD1. The junction had 3 bases not matched to a gene; V was cut back by 2 bases and J by 9 bases. Looked up from germline, CDR1 is KGHDR and CDR2 is SFDVKD. This CDR3 spans 13 amino acids. The CDR3 nucleotides are TGTGCCACCAGTGATTCGGGACAGGGCCGCTACACCTTC. It specifies CATSDSGQGRYTF.

The chain joins TRBV9 to TRBJ1-4, with 10 nucleotides matching TRBD1. The junction had 5 bases not matched to a gene; V was cut back by 2 bases and J by 7 bases. CDR1 and CDR2 from the germline V gene are SGDLS and YYNGEE. This CDR3 has 15 residues. This CDR3 is CASSVGGTGVEKLFF. In DNA, the CDR3 is TGTGCCAGCAGCGTGGGAGGGACAGGGGTTGAAAAACTGTTTTTT.

This clonotype was seen ten or more times. The rearrangement joins TRBV30 to TRBJ2-7, with unresolved D. V dropped 5 bases and J dropped 3 bases, with 8 bases sitting between them. CDR1 and CDR2 (germline): GTSNPN, SVGIG (reference sequence). The CDR3 has 11 amino acids. This chain's CDR3 is CAWGYNYEQYF. In DNA form, the CDR3 reads TGTGCCTGGGGCTACAACTACGAGCAGTACTTC.